This passage covers 11 T cell receptor beta chains from one sample sequenced in a study of blood T cells in healthy people across ages. Next came a second PCR, run for about 6 to 11 cycles, which used a sample-barcoded 5' primer along with a J-beta primer mix. Each CDR3 protein gets one entry after TCRdb re-called the 5' RACE reads with MiXCR. The sample gives hundreds of thousands of distinct CDR3 sequences, about 30% of which show up once; approximately 15% is in the top ten. The sample consisted of blood. All receptors derive from a woman at least 80 years old in good health.

This clonotype was recorded a few times. The chain links TRBV24-1 to TRBJ2-3; the D gene could be TRBD1 or TRBD2 (6 bases each). Deletions cut 3 bases from V and 7 bases from J, with 16 bases between. The CDR3 consists of 15 residues. The V gene's germline CDR1 is KGHDR and CDR2 SFDVKD. The CDR3 DNA sequence: TGTGCCACCAGTGATCTGGGGGGCCCCATAAATACGCAGTATTTT. Amino acid sequence: CATSDLGGPINTQYF.

This sequence joins TRBV6-2 or TRBV6-3 and TRBJ1-1; TRBD1 aligns across 7 bases. This CDR3 has 14 residues. J lost 0 bases, V lost 6 bases, and 4 bases had no gene match. Looked up from germline, CDR1 is MNHEY and CDR2 is SVGEGT. The CDR3 DNA reads as TGTGCCAGCAGACAAGGGGGCGTGAACACTGAAGCTTTCTTT. Its protein product is CASRQGGVNTEAFF.

This clonotype was observed at least ten times. The CDR3 is CSARKLAGGLETQYF. In nucleotides, the CDR3 is TGCAGTGCTAGAAAGCTAGCGGGGGGGCTGGAGACCCAGTACTTC. The rearrangement uses TRBV20-1 and TRBJ2-5; 12 nucleotides agree with TRBD2. The CDR3 consists of 15 residues. J lost 5 bases, V lost 2 bases, and 6 bases had no gene match. Per germline, CDR1 DFQATT and CDR2 SNEGSKA (reference sequence).

This clonotype occurred many times. V is TRBV5-6 and J is TRBJ2-7, with D perhaps being TRBD1 or TRBD2 (6 bases each). The CDR3 spans 14 residues. Trimming took off 0 bases at V and 4 bases at J, with 11 bases between the two ends. From germline, CDR1 is SGHDT and CDR2 YYEEEE. CDR3: CASSLGGAGYEQYF. CDR3 in DNA: TGTGCCAGCAGCTTGGGGGGGGCTGGGTACGAGCAGTACTTC. Full variable domain (missing parts from reference TRBV5-6 and TRBJ2-7): DAGVTQSPTHLIKTRGQQVTLRCSPKSGHDTVSWYQQALGQGPQFIFQYYEEEERQRGNFPDRFSGHQFPNYSSELNVNALLLGDSALYLCASSLGGAGYEQYFGPGTRLTVT.

The genes are TRBV20-1 and TRBJ2-1, with D possibly being TRBD2 (6 bases). Germline V gene lookup returns CDR1 DFQATT and CDR2 SNEGSKA (reference sequence). This CDR3 region has 15 residues. Trimming stripped 2 bases from V and 5 bases from J, with 16 bases between. CDR3 in DNA: TGCAGTGCTAGACCTCCGGCGGGAAAGGACAATGAGCAGTTCTTC. Protein: CSARPPAGKDNEQFF.

On this clonotype: A much bigger clone sits one base away, suggesting this may be a read error. The rearrangement links TRBV7-2 to TRBJ1-1; D gene unclear. This CDR3 spans 12 amino acids. V was pared by 3 bases and J by 5 bases, with 7 bases between. Germline V gene data show CDR1 as SGHTA and CDR2 as FQGNSA. The CDR3 bases are TGTGCCAGCAGCTTCAGGTGTACTGAAGCTTTCTTT. The encoded protein is CASSFRCTEAFF.

There are a few counts of this clonotype. This chain uses TRBV12-3 or TRBV12-4 with TRBJ1-4, with TRBD1 matching over 9 bases. The ends lost 6 bases at V and 4 bases at J; junction bases unmatched: 6. CDR3 length: 15 amino acids. CDR3 residues: CASRSTGGVNEKLFF. The CDR3 region has the DNA TGTGCCAGCAGGTCAACAGGGGGCGTTAATGAAAAACTGTTTTTT.

The chain joins TRBV30 to TRBJ2-2; possible D gene TRBD1, 5 bases. The CDR3 loop spans 15 amino acids. The V end lost 3 bases, the J end lost 4 bases, and 15 bases lay between the germline ends. The germline CDR1 and CDR2 sequences are GTSNPN and SVGIG (reference sequence). The CDR3: CAWRTEHRGTGELFF. The CDR3, as DNA: TGTGCCTGGAGGACAGAGCATCGCGGCACCGGGGAGCTGTTTTTT.

Concerning this clonotype: Possible read error: a much larger clone is one base away. The genes are TRBV20-1 and TRBJ2-5; D remains ambiguous. CDR3 size: 11 residues. Germline CDR1 is DFQATT and CDR2 is SNEGSKA (reference sequence). Trimming removed 2 bases from V and 11 bases from J, with 12 bases in between. The CDR3 sequence is CSARSVHEQYF. The CDR3 DNA reads TGCAGTGCTAGATCTGTTCATGAGCAGTACTTC.

This clonotype showed up many times. The chain carries TRBV7-2 and TRBJ2-7; the match to TRBD1 covers 9 bases. The CDR3 is 15 amino acids. The V gene's germline CDR1 is SGHTA and CDR2 FQGNSA. Germline trimming cut 0 bases from V and 5 bases from J; bases unmatched to any gene: 5. The CDR3 bases are TGTGCCAGCAGCTTAGCCGGGACAGGGCCAGACGAGCAGTACTTC. Translation: CASSLAGTGPDEQYF.

This clonotype was seen once. This chain links TRBV7-2 with TRBJ2-3, with 9 bases lining up with TRBD2. The CDR3 contains 16 residues. The germline CDR1 and CDR2 sequences are SGHTA and FQGNSA. J lost 2 bases, V lost 6 bases, and 9 bases had no gene match. The CDR3 sequence: CASSLHGTSITDTQYF. The CDR3 nucleotides are TGTGCCAGCAGTTTGCATGGGACTAGCATCACAGATACGCAGTATTTT.